One sample yielded the 20 T cell receptor beta chains listed below, sequenced in a study of T cell responses to AZD1222 COVID-19 vaccine. Libraries were prepared by immunoSEQ multiplex PCR; TCRdb keeps only in-frame clonotypes and omits some of them. The data contain over 95,000 clones, around 87% of them singletons. Sequences were derived from peripheral blood, sampled on day 0 of AZD1222 vaccination. All receptors come from an adult in good health.

This sequence joins TRBV9 and TRBJ2-1, with D tentatively TRBD1 (5 bases). V was clipped by 0 bases and J by 9 bases, with 16 bases between them. In germline, CDR1 is SGDLS, CDR2 YYNGEE. The CDR3 covers 15 residues. The CDR3 sequence: CASSVAAGLKGEQFF. Here the CDR3 DNA reads TGTGCCAGCAGCGTAGCCGCAGGGTTGAAGGGTGAGCAGTTCTTC.

This clone turned up a few times. The J gene is TRBJ2-1, the V gene TRBV2; D unclear. CDR3 length: 15 amino acids. Germline CDR1 SNHLY, CDR2 FYNNEI. V was shortened by 4 bases and J by 0 bases, with 10 bases between the two germline ends. Here the CDR3 reads CASSGNLLSYNEQFF. CDR3 DNA sequence: TGTGCCAGCAGTGGGAACCTTCTCTCCTACAATGAGCAGTTCTTC.

The V call is TRBV27, the J call TRBJ1-1; possibly TRBD1 for D (5 bases). Germline V CDR1 and CDR2: MNHEY, SMNVEV (reference sequence). The CDR3 runs 17 residues. V was pared by 7 bases and J by 1 base, with 22 bases between. The CDR3 bases are TGTGCCAGCACCACCATCCCTCCGCGGACACCGAACACTGAAGCTTTCTTT. As protein: CASTTIPPRTPNTEAFF.

A few counts support this clone. The chain combines TRBV7-9 with TRBJ2-1; D call uncertain. Looked up from germline, CDR1 is SEHNR and CDR2 is FQNEAQ (reference sequence). This CDR3 is built from 13 residues. With 7 bases removed from V and 0 bases from J, the gap between germline ends came to 7 bases. Here the CDR3 reads CASIRNSYNEQFF. CDR3 coding DNA: TGTGCCAGCATACGCAACTCCTACAATGAGCAGTTCTTC.

The chain couples TRBV28 to TRBJ2-1; TRBD2 matches 9 bases. The trim removed 4 bases at V and 1 base at J, leaving 5 bases unmatched. Germline values: CDR1 MDHEN, CDR2 SYDVKM. This CDR3 is 16 amino acids long. CDR3 in amino acids: CASSSRLAASYNEQFF. CDR3 nucleotides: TGTGCCAGCAGTTCCCGACTAGCGGCTTCCTACAATGAGCAGTTCTTC. The complete variable domain, with remaining parts taken from reference TRBV28 and TRBJ2-1, reads DVKVTQSSRYLVKRTGEKVFLECVQDMDHENMFWYRQDPGLGLRLIYFSYDVKMKEKGDIPEGYSVSREKKERFSLILESASTNQTSMYLCASSSRLAASYNEQFFGPGTRLTVL.

V is TRBV6-5 and J is TRBJ2-1; D is unresolved. The ends were cut back, 9 bases at V and 6 bases at J, with 9 bases in the middle. Germline V gives CDR1 MNHEY, CDR2 SVGAGI. CDR3 size: 11 residues. In DNA form, the CDR3 reads TGTGCCAGTAGGCTCTTCAATGAGCAGTTCTTC. Translation: CASRLFNEQFF.

The chain couples TRBV21-1 to TRBJ2-5; TRBD2, as called in the table, went unchecked against the DNA. TRBV21-1 is a documented pseudogene. The length of the CDR3 is 18 residues. CDR3 DNA sequence: TGTGCCAGCAAGACCCGAGACTACCTGAGTACAGAGCAAGAGACCCAGTACTTC. Amino acids: CASKTRDYLSTEQETQYF.

The chain carries TRBV29-1 and TRBJ2-5; 8 bases match TRBD2. This CDR3 spans 13 amino acids. V lost 7 bases, J lost 5 bases, and 9 bases stayed unmatched. Germline CDR1 and CDR2: SQVTM and ANQGSEA. CDR3 in amino acids: CSGLLAEGETQYF. CDR3 coding DNA: TGCAGCGGCCTACTAGCGGAGGGGGAGACCCAGTACTTC.

This chain joins TRBV7-2 and TRBJ2-1; 7 positions match TRBD1. CDR3 size: 13 residues. Trimming removed 6 bases from V and 5 bases from J; junction bases left unmatched: 4. Germline V gene lookup returns CDR1 SGHTA and CDR2 FQGNSA. CDR3 in DNA: TGTGCCAGCAGACCGGGACAGCACAATGAGCAGTTCTTC. Protein: CASRPGQHNEQFF.

V is TRBV9 and J is TRBJ1-2, with D tentatively TRBD1 (5 bases). The germline V gene has CDR1 SGDLS and CDR2 YYNGEE. V lost 0 bases and J lost 4, with 10 bases in between. The CDR3 consists of 14 residues. CDR3 sequence reads: CASSVAGQGYGYTF. CDR3 DNA: TGTGCCAGCAGCGTAGCGGGGCAGGGCTATGGCTACACCTTC.

The DNA for the CDR3 is TGTGCCAGCAGTTTTAAGGGGTTCGGTGGCTACACCTTC. Translating it yields CASSFKGFGGYTF. V usage is TRBV28 and J usage is TRBJ1-2; possible D gene TRBD1, 5 bases. Deletions cut 3 bases from V and 7 bases from J, with 12 bases between. The germline V gene encodes CDR1 MDHEN and CDR2 SYDVKM. The CDR3 has 13 amino acids.

The CDR3 region is CASSVAAGLQNNEQFF. CDR3 DNA: TGTGCCAGCAGCGTAGCAGCGGGGCTCCAGAACAATGAGCAGTTCTTC. The V gene is TRBV9, the J gene TRBJ2-1, with 7 bases fitting TRBD2. Looked up from germline, CDR1 is SGDLS and CDR2 is YYNGEE. The CDR3 is 16 amino acids. The V gene end was trimmed by 0 bases and the J gene end by 5 bases; junction bases not matched to a gene: 8.

The V call is TRBV4-1, the J call TRBJ1-6; 7 bases are shared with TRBD1. This CDR3 has 16 residues. Per germline, CDR1 MGHRA and CDR2 YSYEKL. Germline trimming cut 4 bases from V and 4 bases from J; bases unmatched to any gene: 7. CDR3 sequence: CASSPLGTAYNSPLHF. In DNA, the CDR3 is TGCGCCAGCAGCCCCCTCGGGACAGCTTATAATTCACCCCTCCACTTT.

The count of this clone is one. The chain recombines TRBV19 with TRBJ1-5, with D unresolved. V lost 3 bases to trimming and J lost 0 bases, with 18 bases between them. Germline lookup yields CDR1 LNHDA and CDR2 SQIVND (reference sequence). CDR3 length: 18 amino acids. The CDR3 nucleotides read TGTGCCAGTAGTATGTTGGGCAGCACAAGGGATAGCAATCAGCCCCAGCATTTT. Its protein product is CASSMLGSTRDSNQPQHF. Supplemented by reference TRBV19 and TRBJ1-5, the full variable domain reads DGGITQSPKYLFRKEGQNVTLSCEQNLNHDAMYWYRQDPGQGLRLIYYSQIVNDFQKGDIAEGYSVSREKKESFPLTVTSAQKNPTAFYLCASSMLGSTRDSNQPQHFGDGTRLSIL.

The gene calls are TRBV3-1 (or the pseudogene TRBV3-2) and TRBJ2-7; 11 nucleotides agree with TRBD2. The CDR3 has 14 amino acids. With 3 bases clipped from V and 4 bases from J, the junction kept 2 bases outside the gene matches. Looked up from germline, CDR1 is LGHDT and CDR2 is YNNKEL (reference sequence). The CDR3 DNA reads TGTGCCAGCAGCCACGGGACTAGCGGTTACGAGCAGTACTTC. Its protein product is CASSHGTSGYEQYF.

The rearrangement uses TRBV11-2 and TRBJ1-2; 8 nucleotides agree with TRBD1. The junction had 7 bases not matched to a gene; V was cut back by 3 bases and J by 7 bases. CDR1 is SGHAT, CDR2 FQNNGV, per germline. The CDR3 length is 14 residues. Here the CDR3 reads CASSFLRGPSGYTF. The DNA of the CDR3 is TGTGCCAGCAGCTTCCTCAGGGGGCCTAGTGGCTACACCTTC. The complete variable domain, with remaining parts taken from reference TRBV11-2 and TRBJ1-2, reads EAGVAQSPRYKIIEKRQSVAFWCNPISGHATLYWYQQILGQGPKLLIQFQNNGVVDDSQLPKDRFSAERLKGVDSTLKIQPAKLEDSAVYLCASSFLRGPSGYTFGSGTRLTVV.

The chain couples TRBV19 to TRBJ1-5; D possibly corresponds to TRBD1 (6 bases). Trimming cost V 5 bases and J 6 bases, with 14 bases left between them. Germline-derived CDR1 and CDR2 are LNHDA and SQIVND (reference sequence). The CDR3 runs to 14 residues. The CDR3 here is CASSHRDRGQPQHF. CDR3 DNA: TGTGCCAGTAGTCACAGGGATCGGGGTCAGCCCCAGCATTTT.

The V and J genes are TRBV3-1 (or the pseudogene TRBV3-2) and TRBJ2-1; TRBD2 matches 8 bases. CDR1 is LGHDT, CDR2 YNNKEL, per germline (reference sequence). This CDR3 has 17 amino acids. After removal of 1 base from V and 1 base from J, the junction contained 6 bases not matched to a gene. CDR3 nucleotide sequence: TGTGCCAGCAGCCAAGGACTAGCGTTATTATCCTACAATGAGCAGTTCTTC. Protein: CASSQGLALLSYNEQFF.

The genes are TRBV3-1 (or the pseudogene TRBV3-2) and TRBJ2-7; 7 bases map to TRBD2. The germline V gene has CDR1 LGHDT and CDR2 YNNKEL (reference sequence). V lost 3 bases, J lost 4 bases, and 6 bases stayed unmatched. CDR3 length: 14 amino acids. This CDR3 is CASSQGGLIYEQYF. CDR3 nucleotide sequence: TGTGCCAGCAGCCAGGGGGGACTAATTTACGAGCAGTACTTC.

The chain joins TRBV5-4 to TRBJ2-5; D remains unclear. Trimming took 2 bases from V and 3 from J, leaving 17 bases between them. This CDR3 contains 16 residues. Germline CDR1 reads SGHNT; CDR2 reads YYREEE (reference sequence). CDR3 region: CASSFNGFWLEETQYF. The CDR3 DNA sequence: TGTGCCAGCAGCTTTAACGGATTCTGGCTGGAAGAGACCCAGTACTTC.